This record concerns one TCR beta chain sequence. These data are taken from a study of technical replicates of blood from a handful of donors. Here immunoSEQ multiplex PCR was the method, and the copy in TCRdb shows in-frame clones only, minus some. The table includes about 82,000 clones, 94% detected once. Per germline, CDR1 SEHNR and CDR2 FQNEAQ (reference sequence). The CDR3 sequence is 14 residues long. V lost 6 bases and J lost 3, with 15 bases in between. Material: T cells isolated from PBMCs. The TCR originated in a human donor in good health. This chain uses TRBV7-9 with TRBJ2-7; TRBD2 is a possible D gene (6 bases). The CDR3, as DNA: TGTGCCAGCAGACCCTCGGGGGAACTCTACGAGCAGTACTTC. Protein sequence: CASRPSGELYEQYF.